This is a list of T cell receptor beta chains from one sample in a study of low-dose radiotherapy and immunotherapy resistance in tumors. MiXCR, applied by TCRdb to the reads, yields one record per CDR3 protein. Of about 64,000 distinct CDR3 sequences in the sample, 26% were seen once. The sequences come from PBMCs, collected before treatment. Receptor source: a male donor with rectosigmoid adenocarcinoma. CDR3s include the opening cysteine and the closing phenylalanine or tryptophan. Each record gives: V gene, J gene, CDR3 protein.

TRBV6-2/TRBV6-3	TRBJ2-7	CASSLSGGTGSIYEQYF
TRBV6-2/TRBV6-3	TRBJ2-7	CASRSDRGLIYEQYF
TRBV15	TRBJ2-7	CATSRDVAGALYEQYF
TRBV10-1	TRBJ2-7	CASRLGQEASYEQYF
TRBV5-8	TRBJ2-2	CASILTSGSPGELFF
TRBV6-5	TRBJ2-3	CASSQGGDTQYF
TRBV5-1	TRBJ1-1	CASSLRRGLERNTEAFF
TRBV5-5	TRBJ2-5	CASSFRGIGGETQYF
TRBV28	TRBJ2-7	CASSLDQEYEQYF
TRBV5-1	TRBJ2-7	CASSSSGLDYEQYF
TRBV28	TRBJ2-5	CASSFKAVSARASGTQYF
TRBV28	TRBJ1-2	CASSFSSHYGYTF
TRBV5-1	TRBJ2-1	CASSLVLAGNEQFF
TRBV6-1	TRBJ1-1	CASSDRVVRTEAFF
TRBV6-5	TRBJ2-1	CASSYYGSNEQFF
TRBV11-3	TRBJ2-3	CASSFTDGTDTQYF
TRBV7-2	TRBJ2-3	CASSLASVDTQYF
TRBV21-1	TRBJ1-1	CASSKAGSSGTEGMNTEAFF
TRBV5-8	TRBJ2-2	CASSLRNTGELFF
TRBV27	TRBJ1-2	CASSRKWDSHYGYTF
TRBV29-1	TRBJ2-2	CSAAKRDNTGELFF
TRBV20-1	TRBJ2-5	CSARVRGLAGGTQYF
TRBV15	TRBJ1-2	CATSRDPGQGRWSGYTF
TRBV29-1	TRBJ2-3	CSTSGGGPDTQYF
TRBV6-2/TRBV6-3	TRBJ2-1	CASSYSDSGRFYNEQFF
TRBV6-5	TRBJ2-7	CASSPAWDVSREQYF
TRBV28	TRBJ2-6	CASSFNPYRNSGANVLTF
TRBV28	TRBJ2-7	CASSFRHRVDEQYF
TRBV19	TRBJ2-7	CASSPWEQYF
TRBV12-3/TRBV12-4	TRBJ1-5	CASSPDGRHSNQPQHF
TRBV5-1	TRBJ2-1	CASSLSGGSYNEQFF
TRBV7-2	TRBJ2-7	CASSLRQGNEQYF
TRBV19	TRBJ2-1	CASSAHGTSGSNEQFF
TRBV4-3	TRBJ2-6	CASSQQPGGQGISGANVLTF
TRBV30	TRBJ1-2	CAWQGNYGYTF